The present T cell receptor (beta chain) was sequenced within a study of beta chain features in type 1 diabetes. Regarding this clone: Its specificity is not known.

Germline CDR1 is LGHNT and CDR2 is FRNRAP. The CDR3 covers 12 residues. V dropped 7 bases and J dropped 6 bases, with 13 bases sitting between them. Findings and caveats of the study: Equally in patients and controls, PCR might preferentially amplify shorter templates. Among patients with Type 1 diabetes, TCRB CDR3s were moderately but significantly shorter in every one of the four CD4+ subsets. Insertions were fewer and deletions more numerous at VDJ junctions in type 1 diabetes patients.

Expressed TCRB transcripts were sequenced, since all the RNA that had been isolated was reverse transcribed. The protocol was immunoSEQ multiplex PCR, while the TCRdb copy is restricted to in-frame clones and leaves out a portion. The data contain roughly 130,000 clones, over 15% of them singletons. The sample was central memory CD4+ T cells from blood. This sequence joins TRBV12-5 and TRBJ2-7; D not certain. The TCR sequence derives from a man aged 25-45 years with type 1 diabetes. The CDR3 nucleotides are TGTGCTAGTGCGGGCCCTGAATCCGAGCAGTACTTC. This sequence encodes CASAGPESEQYF.